This passage covers 14 T cell receptor beta chains from one sample sequenced in a study of T cell repertoires in cytomegalovirus infection. MiXCR, run by TCRdb on the reads, gives a single entry per CDR3 protein. The profile shows 600,000 to 800,000 distinct CDR3 sequences, approximately 25% of them singletons. Material for sequencing was CD8+ T cells from PBMCs. These receptors were obtained from a human donor in good health (CMV status not recorded). Some clones in this sample may be carry-over from other donors' samples.

The chain uses TRBV13 and TRBJ2-3; 8 nucleotides match TRBD2. The germline gives CDR1 PRHDT, CDR2 FYEKMQ (reference sequence). V lost 5 bases, J lost 5 bases, and 6 bases stayed unmatched. This CDR3 has 14 amino acids. CDR3 DNA sequence: TGTGCCAGCAGCCGGGGGGGCCTTAAAGATACGCAGTATTTT. The encoded protein is CASSRGGLKDTQYF.

A few counts support this clonotype. J is TRBJ2-4 and V is TRBV2; tentatively, D is TRBD1 (6 bases). This CDR3 contains 15 residues. Germline assignment: CDR1 SNHLY and CDR2 FYNNEI. V was trimmed by 4 bases and J by 4 bases, leaving 14 bases between them. CDR3 in DNA: TGTGCCAGCAGTGCCAGGGGCCAACTTAAAAACATTCAGTACTTC. Its translation is CASSARGQLKNIQYF.

In this sample, this clonotype turned up once. The rearrangement joins TRBV6-6 to TRBJ2-7; 7 bases fit TRBD1. Per the germline V gene, CDR1 is MNHNY and CDR2 is SVGAGI (reference sequence). Trimming removed 10 bases from V and 2 bases from J; junction bases left unmatched: 23. The CDR3 contains 18 residues. CDR3 nucleotide sequence: TGTGCCAACCGTCTTGCTCGGGGTTCGGGACAGCTAACCTACGAGCAGTACGTC. Translation gives CANRLARGSGQLTYEQYV.

This clonotype was counted between two and nine times. The CDR3 DNA follows: TGTGCCAGCAGCTTAACGGCCCCGGGGTCTCGGATCTACAATGAGCAGTTCTTC. Translating gives CASSLTAPGSRIYNEQFF. This chain uses TRBV7-3 with TRBJ2-1, with D possibly matching TRBD2 (5 bases). V was cut by 0 bases and J by 3 bases, with 18 bases left in between. This CDR3 comprises 18 residues. Germline CDR1 and CDR2: SGHTA and FQGTGA.

This clonotype was counted a few times. This chain links TRBV7-9 with TRBJ1-4; 10 bases map to TRBD1. The V and J ends lost 4 bases and 6 bases, in that order; junction bases with no gene match: 5. The length of the CDR3 is 15 residues. Germline CDR1 reads SEHNR; CDR2 reads FQNEAQ (reference sequence). CDR3: CASSSAGTGDEKLFF. In DNA, the CDR3 is TGTGCCAGCAGCTCAGCCGGGACAGGGGATGAAAAACTGTTTTTT.

This clonotype has more than one count but fewer than ten. The chain joins TRBV25-1 to TRBJ1-1; possibly TRBD1 for D (6 bases). Germline-derived CDR1 and CDR2 are MGHDK and SYGVNS. The CDR3 is 14 amino acids. V was cut by 4 bases and J by 3 bases, with 12 bases left in between. The CDR3 DNA is TGTGCCAGCAGTGCAGGGGCAGGAGACACTGAAGCTTTCTTT. This gives the protein CASSAGAGDTEAFF.

This clonotype was recorded a few times. This chain uses TRBV28 with TRBJ2-5, with 7 bases matching TRBD1. The germline CDR1 and CDR2 sequences are MDHEN and SYDVKM. The CDR3 sequence is 15 residues long. V was clipped by 6 bases and J by 2 bases; unmatched bases: 9. CDR3 protein: CASRPYGTAQETQYF. The CDR3 nucleotides read TGTGCCAGCAGACCCTACGGGACAGCGCAAGAGACCCAGTACTTC.

This clonotype was counted a few times. J is TRBJ1-1 and V is TRBV10-3, with D possibly being TRBD1 (5 bases). Germline V gene lookup returns CDR1 ENHRY and CDR2 SYGVKD. The V end was cut by 0 bases, the J end by 1 base, with 15 bases between. CDR3 size: 17 residues. CDR3 bases: TGTGCCATCAGTGAGTCGAGTCCCGGGACGGCGAACACTGAAGCTTTCTTT. This translates into CAISESSPGTANTEAFF.

This clonotype was seen a handful of times. A read error may account for a junction end that differs from germline. The chain links TRBV12-5 to TRBJ2-5, with D perhaps TRBD1 or TRBD2 (5 bases each). This CDR3 spans 11 amino acids. Germline values: CDR1 LGHNT, CDR2 FRNRAP. The CDR3 is CASGFVQGDDF. In DNA, the CDR3 is TGTGCTAGTGGTTTCGTCCAGGGAGATGACTTC.

This clonotype was found many times. This rearrangement joins TRBV7-2 to TRBJ1-2; 10 bases fit TRBD1. Trimming at V came to 6 bases and at J to 4 bases, leaving 8 bases not matched to a gene. The germline V gene has CDR1 SGHTA and CDR2 FQGNSA. The CDR3 runs 15 residues. The CDR3 DNA reads as TGTGCCAGCAGGGTGGGACAGGGGATAGGCTATGGCTACACCTTC. Amino acids: CASRVGQGIGYGYTF. The full variable domain, its missing parts supplied by reference TRBV7-2 and TRBJ1-2, is GAGVSQSPSNKVTEKGKDVELRCDPISGHTALYWYRQSLGQGLEFLIYFQGNSAPDKSGLPSDRFSAERTGGSVSTLTIQRTQQEDSAVYLCASRVGQGIGYGYTFGSGTRLTVV.

This clonotype appeared a few times. The chain is built from TRBV4-1 and TRBJ2-5; tentatively, D is TRBD1 (6 bases). In germline, CDR1 is MGHRA, CDR2 YSYEKL. V shed 3 bases and J shed 5 bases, with 13 bases lying between them. The CDR3 is 14 amino acids. The CDR3 protein is CASSHRITGETQYF. The CDR3 DNA follows: TGCGCCAGCAGCCACCGGATTACAGGGGAGACCCAGTACTTC.

The chain couples TRBV29-1 to TRBJ2-1; weak D call: TRBD1 (6 bases). This CDR3 is built from 13 residues. Per germline, CDR1 SQVTM and CDR2 ANQGSEA. The V gene lost 3 bases and the J gene lost 2 bases, with 8 bases spanning the gap. CDR3 amino acids: CSVEGAAYNEQFF. The CDR3, as DNA: TGCAGCGTTGAGGGGGCGGCCTACAATGAGCAGTTCTTC.

A few counts support this clonotype. The V gene is TRBV2, the J gene TRBJ1-1; D call uncertain. V was trimmed by 3 bases and J by 0 bases, leaving 14 bases between them. The germline V gene has CDR1 SNHLY and CDR2 FYNNEI. The CDR3 has 16 amino acids. This chain's CDR3 is CASSETSGGLNTEAFF. The CDR3 coding sequence is TGTGCCAGCAGTGAGACATCGGGTGGCCTGAACACTGAAGCTTTCTTT.

Ten or more counts support this clonotype. The chain carries TRBV7-9 and TRBJ2-1, with D hard to call. V was trimmed by 11 bases and J by 4 bases, leaving 15 bases between them. The germline V gene encodes CDR1 SEHNR and CDR2 FQNEAQ (reference sequence). The CDR3 length is 13 residues. The CDR3 protein is CAGQRQDYNEQFF. The DNA for the CDR3 is TGTGCCGGCCAGAGACAAGATTACAATGAGCAGTTCTTC.